This T cell receptor beta chain was found in a study of technical replicates of blood from a handful of donors. There are 15 residues in the CDR3. Germline V gene data show CDR1 as GTSNPN and CDR2 as SVGIG (reference sequence). J lost 7 bases, V lost 3 bases, and 10 bases had no gene match. Clones were read by immunoSEQ multiplex PCR, and TCRdb kept only the in-frame ones, dropping some. This table holds 15,000 to 20,000 clones, roughly 83% found once. Sequences were obtained from PBMCs. The V gene is TRBV30, the J gene TRBJ1-4, with 8 bases lining up with TRBD1. The receptor was derived from a human donor in good health. For the CDR3, the DNA is TGTGCCTGGAGCGAAACAGGGGGTTGGGGTGAAAAACTGTTTTTT. Residues: CAWSETGGWGEKLFF.